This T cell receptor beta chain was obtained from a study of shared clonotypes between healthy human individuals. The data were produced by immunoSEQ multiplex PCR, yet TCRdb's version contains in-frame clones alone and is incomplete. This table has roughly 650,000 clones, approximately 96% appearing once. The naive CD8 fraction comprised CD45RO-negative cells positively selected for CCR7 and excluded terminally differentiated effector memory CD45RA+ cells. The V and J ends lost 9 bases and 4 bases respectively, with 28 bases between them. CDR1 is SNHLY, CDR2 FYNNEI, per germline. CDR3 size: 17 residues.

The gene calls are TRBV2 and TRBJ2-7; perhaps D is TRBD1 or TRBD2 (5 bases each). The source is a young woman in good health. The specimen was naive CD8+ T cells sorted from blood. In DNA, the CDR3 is TGTGCCAGAGGGGTCTTTTTATCTGGACTCTCTGAGTACGAGCAGTACTTC. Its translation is CARGVFLSGLSEYEQYF.